This entry lists 28 T cell receptor beta chains sequenced from one sample in a study of blood T cells in healthy people across ages. The use of a sample-barcoded 5' primer and a J-beta primer mix characterized a second PCR of about 7 to 12 cycles. TCRdb independently ran MiXCR on the 5' RACE reads; one entry per CDR3 protein. The table has some 1.6 million distinct CDR3 sequences, approximately 32% seen once; the top ten hold approximately 10%. The material sequenced was blood. These TCRs come from a woman in her 30s in good health.

This clonotype was observed a few times. The chain links TRBV2 to TRBJ2-4, with no clear D. The better agreement between TRBJ2-7 and the DNA end casts doubt on the J call. Germline assignment: CDR1 SNHLY and CDR2 FYNNEI. This CDR3 is 13 amino acids long. The CDR3 sequence is CASSALPSYEQYF. The CDR3 bases are TGTGCCAGCAGTGCCCTGCCGTCCTACGAGCAGTACTTC.

The chain recombines TRBV12-3 or TRBV12-4 with TRBJ2-2; maybe TRBD1 (6 bases). V was pared by 3 bases and J by 4 bases, with 12 bases between. CDR3 length: 15 amino acids. DNA for the CDR3: TGTGCCAGCAGTTTGTGGCAGGGGACCACCGGGGAGCTGTTTTTT. Protein product: CASSLWQGTTGELFF.

In its sample, this clonotype was seen a few times. The chain recombines TRBV20-1 with TRBJ2-5, with D unclear. The J call may be incorrect, as the DNA end agrees better with TRBJ2-4. CDR1 and CDR2 (germline): DFQATT, SNEGSKA (reference sequence). The CDR3 is 13 amino acids. The CDR3 sequence: CSAGPVPGNIQYF. For the CDR3, the DNA is TGCAGTGCCGGCCCCGTCCCGGGAAACATTCAGTACTTC.

This clonotype was detected only a few times. This chain links TRBV6-6 with TRBJ1-2, with 7 bases that match TRBD1. The V gene's germline CDR1 is MNHNY and CDR2 SVGAGI (reference sequence). Unmatched junction bases numbered 6, after V lost 5 bases and J lost 3 bases. The CDR3 runs to 14 residues. The DNA of the CDR3 is TGTGCCAGCAGTCCCTGGACAGGTCACTATGGCTACACCTTC. Translating it yields CASSPWTGHYGYTF.

This clonotype was counted a few times. V is TRBV12-3 or TRBV12-4 and J is TRBJ2-1; the D gene is possibly TRBD2 (7 bases). V was trimmed by 6 bases and J by 3 bases, leaving 18 bases between them. The length of the CDR3 is 16 residues. The DNA of the CDR3 is TGTGCCAGCAGCTCAAAACACAGGGAGGGCTACAATGAGCAGTTCTTC. Its protein product is CASSSKHREGYNEQFF.

The chain links TRBV7-9 to TRBJ2-1, with D tentatively TRBD2 (5 bases). Trimming pared 9 bases from V and 10 bases from J, leaving 22 bases between. From germline, CDR1 is SEHNR and CDR2 FQNEAQ (reference sequence). This CDR3 spans 14 amino acids. As DNA, the CDR3 is TGTGCCAGGAGCGGTTCGACGAGTACCTACGAGCAGTTCTTC. Translating gives CARSGSTSTYEQFF.

This chain joins TRBV20-1 and TRBJ2-3; 7 bases are shared with TRBD1. V lost 0 bases, J lost 6 bases, and 9 bases stayed unmatched. The germline V gene encodes CDR1 DFQATT and CDR2 SNEGSKA (reference sequence). The length of the CDR3 is 15 residues. The DNA of the CDR3 is TGCAGTGCTAGAGATAGAGGGGGCCGCCTGGATACGCAGTATTTT. Protein sequence: CSARDRGGRLDTQYF.

About this clonotype: A read error may be the cause here, since a much bigger clone is one base away. The chain combines TRBV29-1 with TRBJ2-7; unclear D gene. The germline V gene encodes CDR1 SQVTM and CDR2 ANQGSEA. The CDR3 is made up of 11 amino acids. The CDR3, as DNA: TGCAGCGTTAAAGATTGGGGCGAGCAGTACTTC. Amino acids: CSVKDWGEQYF.

The rearrangement uses TRBV5-5 and TRBJ2-7; TRBD2 aligns across 8 bases. Germline V lookup: CDR1 SGHKS, CDR2 YYEKEE (reference sequence). The V and J ends lost 4 bases and 2 bases, in that order; junction bases with no gene match: 17. CDR3 length: 18 residues. The CDR3 is CASSPGGIGESYPYEQYF. In DNA form, the CDR3 reads TGTGCCAGCAGCCCGGGGGGGATAGGCGAAAGTTACCCCTACGAGCAGTACTTC.

The V and J genes are TRBV6-5 and TRBJ1-2, with TRBD1 matching 10 bases. The germline V gene has CDR1 MNHEY and CDR2 SVGAGI. Trimming removed 8 bases from V and 3 bases from J; junction bases left unmatched: 6. This CDR3 has 14 amino acids. For the CDR3, the DNA is TGTGCCAGCGGTCGGACAGGGGGACACTATGGCTACACCTTC. Encoded protein: CASGRTGGHYGYTF.

The chain employs TRBV7-2 and TRBJ2-5, with D perhaps TRBD2 (5 bases). V was shortened by 5 bases and J by 1 base, with 20 bases between the two germline ends. Germline-derived CDR1 and CDR2 are SGHTA and FQGNSA. This CDR3 has 17 amino acids. This CDR3 is CASSQDPLAVTQETQYF. CDR3 nucleotide sequence: TGTGCCAGCAGCCAAGACCCGCTAGCAGTCACCCAAGAGACCCAGTACTTC.

This clonotype was seen at least ten times. This chain links TRBV9 with TRBJ2-3; D is perhaps TRBD2 (6 bases). The CDR3 extends over 16 amino acids. CDR1 is SGDLS, CDR2 YYNGEE, per germline. The V end was cut by 0 bases, the J end by 3 bases, with 14 bases between. CDR3 nucleotides: TGTGCCAGCAGCGTAGCGCAAGGCGGGGATACAGATACGCAGTATTTT. It yields the protein CASSVAQGGDTDTQYF.

V is TRBV14 and J is TRBJ1-1; 7 bases fit TRBD1. Trimming took 1 base from V and 3 from J; bases not matched to a gene: 8. The CDR3 sequence is 16 residues long. The germline V gene has CDR1 SGHDN and CDR2 FVKESK. CDR3 in DNA: TGTGCCAGCAGCCAAGTTACAGGGGATACGGACACTGAAGCTTTCTTT. This sequence encodes CASSQVTGDTDTEAFF.

The chain recombines TRBV3-1 with TRBJ2-5; 16 nucleotides line up with TRBD2. The V gene end was trimmed by 4 bases and the J gene end by 5 bases; junction bases not matched to a gene: 7. This CDR3 has 17 amino acids. CDR1 and CDR2 (germline): LGHDT, YNNKEL (reference sequence). Here the CDR3 DNA reads TGTGCCAGCAGCCTGGGGACTAGCGGGGGGGCCTATGAGACCCAGTACTTC. The encoded protein is CASSLGTSGGAYETQYF.

In this sample, this clonotype turned up a few times. This rearrangement joins TRBV5-4 to TRBJ2-7, with TRBD1 matching 12 bases. V lost 3 bases to trimming and J lost 5 bases; unmatched junction nucleotides: 6. This CDR3 spans 15 amino acids. Germline lookup yields CDR1 SGHNT and CDR2 YYREEE (reference sequence). CDR3 protein: CASSSGTGGVHEQYF. In nucleotides, the CDR3 is TGTGCCAGCAGCTCCGGGACAGGGGGCGTCCACGAGCAGTACTTC.

This rearrangement joins TRBV5-1 to TRBJ2-3; 7 nucleotides line up with TRBD1. The germline CDR1 and CDR2 sequences are SGHRS and YFSETQ. V was pared by 4 bases and J by 9 bases, with 8 bases of the junction left unmatched. The CDR3 length is 13 residues. CDR3 DNA: TGCGCCAGCAGCCCCAGGGGGATAGACACGCAGTATTTT. This codes for CASSPRGIDTQYF.

This clonotype was counted between two and nine times. The V call is TRBV20-1, the J call TRBJ2-3; D unresolved. CDR1 is DFQATT, CDR2 SNEGSKA, per germline (reference sequence). This CDR3 comprises 12 residues. V lost 0 bases and J lost 5, with 6 bases in between. The CDR3 sequence is CSAREIVDTQYF. CDR3 coding DNA: TGCAGTGCTAGAGAAATAGTAGATACGCAGTATTTT.

The genes are TRBV28 and TRBJ2-6, with D hard to call. Trimming left V 3 bases short and J 0 bases short, with 12 bases between. This CDR3 comprises 17 residues. The germline CDR1 and CDR2 sequences are MDHEN and SYDVKM. The CDR3 DNA sequence: TGTGCCAGCAGTTTGGGCAGCCCCATCTCTGGGGCCAACGTCCTGACTTTC. Translation gives CASSLGSPISGANVLTF. Based on the CDR3 plus reference TRBV28 and TRBJ2-6, the full variable domain is DVKVTQSSRYLVKRTGEKVFLECVQDMDHENMFWYRQDPGLGLRLIYFSYDVKMKEKGDIPEGYSVSREKKERFSLILESASTNQTSMYLCASSLGSPISGANVLTFGAGSRLTVL.

This chain links TRBV3-1 with TRBJ2-5; 10 bases align to TRBD1. CDR1 is LGHDT, CDR2 YNNKEL, per germline (reference sequence). The trim removed 2 bases at V and 5 bases at J, leaving 11 bases unmatched. The CDR3 is 17 amino acids. The CDR3: CASSQRDRGQFHETQYF. The CDR3 DNA reads TGTGCCAGCAGCCAACGGGACAGGGGTCAATTCCATGAGACCCAGTACTTC.

This clonotype was observed once. V is TRBV5-1 and J is TRBJ1-2; the match to TRBD1 covers 9 bases. J was trimmed by 6 bases and V by 1 base; bases with no gene match: 4. CDR1 is SGHRS, CDR2 YFSETQ, per germline. This CDR3 contains 14 residues. The CDR3 spells CASSLPGTGHGYTF. For the CDR3, the DNA is TGCGCCAGCAGCTTGCCCGGGACAGGGCATGGCTACACCTTC. Filled out from reference TRBV5-1 and TRBJ1-2, the complete variable domain reads KAGVTQTPRYLIKTRGQQVTLSCSPISGHRSVSWYQQTPGQGLQFLFEYFSETQRNKGNFPGRFSGRQFSNSRSEMNVSTLELGDSALYLCASSLPGTGHGYTFGSGTRLTVV.

Only a few counts were recorded for this clonotype. This chain links TRBV5-1 with TRBJ1-2, with TRBD1 matching over 7 bases. Germline values: CDR1 SGHRS, CDR2 YFSETQ. The CDR3 contains 15 residues. V lost 3 bases, J lost 1 base, and 6 bases stayed unmatched. The CDR3 coding sequence is TGCGCCAGCAGCTCCGGGGACAGCCTTAACTATGGCTACACCTTC. Translated, it gives CASSSGDSLNYGYTF.

V usage is TRBV12-3 or TRBV12-4 and J usage is TRBJ1-2, with unresolved D. The CDR3 totals 14 residues. Trimming pared 3 bases from V and 4 bases from J, leaving 12 bases between. The CDR3 DNA follows: TGTGCCAGCAGTTTTTTAGGGCCGACCTATGGCTACACCTTC. It translates to CASSFLGPTYGYTF.

The table lists this clonotype with many counts. The chain joins TRBV12-3 or TRBV12-4 to TRBJ2-7; D not resolved. The CDR3 covers 15 residues. Trimming took off 6 bases at V and 0 bases at J, with 15 bases between the two ends. The chain's CDR3 is CASSLMSVSSYEQYF. As DNA, the CDR3 is TGTGCCAGCAGCCTAATGTCGGTTAGCTCCTACGAGCAGTACTTC.

This clonotype came up a few times. This chain uses TRBV20-1 with TRBJ1-1, with 9 nucleotides matching TRBD1. From germline, CDR1 is DFQATT and CDR2 SNEGSKA (reference sequence). This CDR3 comprises 16 residues. J gave up 3 bases and V 0 bases, and 8 bases lay outside the gene matches. CDR3 sequence reads: CSAREAGQGSDTEAFF. DNA for the CDR3: TGCAGTGCTAGAGAGGCGGGACAGGGTTCTGACACTGAAGCTTTCTTT.

The chain uses TRBV30 and TRBJ2-7; 8 bases match TRBD2. V was clipped by 4 bases and J by 2 bases; unmatched bases: 4. The CDR3 runs to 13 residues. The germline V gene has CDR1 GTSNPN and CDR2 SVGIG (reference sequence). The CDR3 is CAWKGAGAYEQYF. The CDR3, as DNA: TGTGCCTGGAAGGGAGCGGGGGCCTACGAGCAGTACTTC.

V is TRBV15 and J is TRBJ1-6; D is ambiguous. CDR1 is LNHNV, CDR2 YYDKDF, per germline (reference sequence). V was shortened by 5 bases and J by 4 bases, with 12 bases between the two germline ends. This CDR3 has 15 residues. Here the CDR3 reads CATSPEIAYNSPLHF. In nucleotides, the CDR3 is TGTGCCACCAGCCCGGAGATTGCTTATAATTCACCCCTCCACTTT.

The CDR3 is CARKGGGRAAETQYF. The CDR3 DNA follows: TGTGCCAGGAAGGGCGGCGGGAGGGCCGCAGAGACCCAGTACTTC. The genes are TRBV2 and TRBJ2-5; TRBD2 agrees at 9 bases. V was clipped by 9 bases and J by 4 bases; unmatched bases: 12. From germline, CDR1 is SNHLY and CDR2 FYNNEI. This CDR3 has 15 residues.

This clonotype was seen only a few times. V usage is TRBV4-1 and J usage is TRBJ2-5, with 7 bases fitting TRBD1. Trimming removed 2 bases from V and 6 bases from J; junction bases left unmatched: 9. The CDR3 has 15 amino acids. Germline loops: CDR1 MGHRA, CDR2 YSYEKL. The CDR3 loop reads CASSQPMTGKKTQYF. CDR3 bases: TGCGCCAGCAGCCAACCCATGACAGGGAAAAAGACCCAGTACTTC.